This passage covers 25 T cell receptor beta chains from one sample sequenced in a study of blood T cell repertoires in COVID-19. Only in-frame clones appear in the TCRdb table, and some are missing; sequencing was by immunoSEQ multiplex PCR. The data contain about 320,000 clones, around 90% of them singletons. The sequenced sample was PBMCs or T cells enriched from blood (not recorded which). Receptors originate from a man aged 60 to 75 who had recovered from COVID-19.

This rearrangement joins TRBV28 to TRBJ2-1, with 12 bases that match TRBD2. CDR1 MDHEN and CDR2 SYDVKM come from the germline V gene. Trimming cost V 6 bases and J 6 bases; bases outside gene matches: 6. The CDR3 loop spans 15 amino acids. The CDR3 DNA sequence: TGTGCCAGCAGCCCCGGACTAGCGGGGCCCAATGAGCAGTTCTTC. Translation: CASSPGLAGPNEQFF. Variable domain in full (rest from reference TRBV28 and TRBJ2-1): DVKVTQSSRYLVKRTGEKVFLECVQDMDHENMFWYRQDPGLGLRLIYFSYDVKMKEKGDIPEGYSVSREKKERFSLILESASTNQTSMYLCASSPGLAGPNEQFFGPGTRLTVL.

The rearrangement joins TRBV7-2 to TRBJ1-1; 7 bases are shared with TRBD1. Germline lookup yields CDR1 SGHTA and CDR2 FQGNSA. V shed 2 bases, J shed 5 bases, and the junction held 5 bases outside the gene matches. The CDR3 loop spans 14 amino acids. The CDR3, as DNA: TGTGCCAGCAGCTTACAGGGGGGCGATACTGAAGCTTTCTTT. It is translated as CASSLQGGDTEAFF.

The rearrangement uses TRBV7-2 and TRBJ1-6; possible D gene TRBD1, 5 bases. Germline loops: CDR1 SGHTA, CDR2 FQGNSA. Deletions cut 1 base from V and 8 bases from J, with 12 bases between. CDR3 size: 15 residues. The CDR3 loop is CASSLEAGADSPLHF. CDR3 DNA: TGTGCCAGCAGCTTAGAGGCTGGGGCGGATTCACCCCTCCACTTT.

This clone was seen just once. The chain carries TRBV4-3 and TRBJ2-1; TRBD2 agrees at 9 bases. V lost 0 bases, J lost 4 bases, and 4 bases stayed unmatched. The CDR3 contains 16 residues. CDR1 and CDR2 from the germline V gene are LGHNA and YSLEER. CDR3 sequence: CASSQDALAGYNEQFF. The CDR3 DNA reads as TGCGCCAGCAGCCAAGATGCACTAGCGGGTTACAATGAGCAGTTCTTC.

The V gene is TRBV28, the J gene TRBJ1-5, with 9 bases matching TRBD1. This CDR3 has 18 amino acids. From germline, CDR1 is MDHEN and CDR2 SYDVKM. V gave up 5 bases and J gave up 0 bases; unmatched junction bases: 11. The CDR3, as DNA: TGTGCCAGCAGTGCACGGGACAGGGCCTATTATAGCAATCAGCCCCAGCATTTT. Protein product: CASSARDRAYYSNQPQHF. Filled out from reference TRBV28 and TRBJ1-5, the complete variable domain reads DVKVTQSSRYLVKRTGEKVFLECVQDMDHENMFWYRQDPGLGLRLIYFSYDVKMKEKGDIPEGYSVSREKKERFSLILESASTNQTSMYLCASSARDRAYYSNQPQHFGDGTRLSIL.

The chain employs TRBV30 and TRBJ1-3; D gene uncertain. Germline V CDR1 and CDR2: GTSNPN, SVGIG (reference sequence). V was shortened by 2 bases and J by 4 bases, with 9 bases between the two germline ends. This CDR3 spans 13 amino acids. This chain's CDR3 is CAWSRGQGNTIYF. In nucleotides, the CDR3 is TGTGCCTGGAGTCGGGGTCAGGGAAACACCATATATTTT.

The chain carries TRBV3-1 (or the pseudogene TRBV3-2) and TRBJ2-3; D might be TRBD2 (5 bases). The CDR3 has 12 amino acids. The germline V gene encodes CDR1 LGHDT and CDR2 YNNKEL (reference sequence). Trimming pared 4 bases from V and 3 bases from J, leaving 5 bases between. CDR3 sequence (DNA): TGTGCCAGCAGCCTAGCGACAGATACGCAGTATTTT. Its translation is CASSLATDTQYF.

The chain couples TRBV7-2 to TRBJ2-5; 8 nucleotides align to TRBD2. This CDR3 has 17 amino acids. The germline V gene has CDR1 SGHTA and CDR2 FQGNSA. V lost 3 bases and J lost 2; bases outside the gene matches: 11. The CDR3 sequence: CASSFAGGGGKQETQYF. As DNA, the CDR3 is TGTGCCAGCAGCTTTGCGGGAGGCGGGGGGAAGCAAGAGACCCAGTACTTC. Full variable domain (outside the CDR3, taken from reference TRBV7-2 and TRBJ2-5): GAGVSQSPSNKVTEKGKDVELRCDPISGHTALYWYRQSLGQGLEFLIYFQGNSAPDKSGLPSDRFSAERTGGSVSTLTIQRTQQEDSAVYLCASSFAGGGGKQETQYFGPGTRLLVL.

CDR3 sequence (DNA): TGCAGTGCTGGGGGCCCCGAAGCTTTCTTT. Translated, it gives CSAGGPEAFF. The rearrangement links TRBV20-1 to TRBJ1-1; D perhaps matches TRBD1 (6 bases). The V end lost 5 bases, the J end lost 8 bases, and 9 bases lay between the germline ends. This CDR3 comprises 10 residues. Germline V gene data show CDR1 as DFQATT and CDR2 as SNEGSKA (reference sequence).

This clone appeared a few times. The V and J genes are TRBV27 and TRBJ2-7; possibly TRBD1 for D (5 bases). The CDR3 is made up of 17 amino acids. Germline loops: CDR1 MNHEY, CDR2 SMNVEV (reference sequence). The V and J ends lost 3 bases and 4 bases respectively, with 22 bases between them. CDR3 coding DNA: TGTGCCAGCAGTTTCGGTCCTGTAGGGGCCCGAGTATACGAGCAGTACTTC. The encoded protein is CASSFGPVGARVYEQYF.

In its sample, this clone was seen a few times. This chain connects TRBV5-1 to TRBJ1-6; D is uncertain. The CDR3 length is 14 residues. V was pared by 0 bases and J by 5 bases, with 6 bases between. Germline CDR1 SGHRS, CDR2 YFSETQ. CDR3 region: CASSLVSDNSPLHF. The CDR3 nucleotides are TGCGCCAGCAGCTTGGTTTCGGATAATTCACCCCTCCACTTT.

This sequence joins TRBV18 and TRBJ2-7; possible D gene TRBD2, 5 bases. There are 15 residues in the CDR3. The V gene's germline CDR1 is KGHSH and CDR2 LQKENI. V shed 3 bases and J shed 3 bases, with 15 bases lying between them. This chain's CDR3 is CASSPGNLAYYEQYF. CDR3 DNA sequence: TGTGCCAGCTCACCGGGAAATCTAGCTTACTACGAGCAGTACTTC. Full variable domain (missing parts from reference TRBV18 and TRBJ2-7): NAGVMQNPRHLVRRRGQEARLRCSPMKGHSHVYWYRQLPEEGLKFMVYLQKENIIDESGMPKERFSAEFPKEGPSILRIQQVVRGDSAAYFCASSPGNLAYYEQYFGPGTRLTVT.

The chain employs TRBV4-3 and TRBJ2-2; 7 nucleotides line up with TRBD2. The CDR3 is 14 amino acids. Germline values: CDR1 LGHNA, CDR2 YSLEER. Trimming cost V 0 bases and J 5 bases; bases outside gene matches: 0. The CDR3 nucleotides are TGCGCCAGCAGCCAAGACGGGGGGACCGGGGAGCTGTTTTTT. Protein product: CASSQDGGTGELFF.

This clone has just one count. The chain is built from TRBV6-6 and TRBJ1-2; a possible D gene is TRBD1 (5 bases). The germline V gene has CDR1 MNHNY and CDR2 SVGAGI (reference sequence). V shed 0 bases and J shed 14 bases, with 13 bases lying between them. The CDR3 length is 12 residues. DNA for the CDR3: TGTGCCAGCAGTTACTCGCAGGGCCCGGAAACCTTC. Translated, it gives CASSYSQGPETF.

The CDR3 loop is CASSQRGTGLSGYTF. CDR3 coding DNA: TGTGCCAGCAGCCAACGCGGGACAGGATTAAGCGGCTACACCTTC. This chain connects TRBV3-1 (or the pseudogene TRBV3-2) to TRBJ1-2; 8 bases are shared with TRBD1. The CDR3 length is 15 residues. V was pared by 2 bases and J by 8 bases, with 10 bases of the junction left unmatched. Germline CDR1 and CDR2: LGHDT and YNNKEL (reference sequence).

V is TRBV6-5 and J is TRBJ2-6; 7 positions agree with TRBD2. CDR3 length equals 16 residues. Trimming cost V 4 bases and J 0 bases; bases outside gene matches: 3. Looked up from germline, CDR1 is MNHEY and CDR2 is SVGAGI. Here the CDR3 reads CASSWDYTSGANVLTF. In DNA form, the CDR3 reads TGTGCCAGCAGTTGGGACTACACCTCTGGGGCCAACGTCCTGACTTTC.

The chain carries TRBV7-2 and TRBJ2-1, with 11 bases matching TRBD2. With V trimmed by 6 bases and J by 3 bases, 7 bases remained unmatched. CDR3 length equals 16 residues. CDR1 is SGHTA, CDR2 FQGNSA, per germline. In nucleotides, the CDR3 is TGTGCCAGCAGATCCGGTAGCGGGGGGGTCTACAATGAGCAGTTCTTC. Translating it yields CASRSGSGGVYNEQFF.

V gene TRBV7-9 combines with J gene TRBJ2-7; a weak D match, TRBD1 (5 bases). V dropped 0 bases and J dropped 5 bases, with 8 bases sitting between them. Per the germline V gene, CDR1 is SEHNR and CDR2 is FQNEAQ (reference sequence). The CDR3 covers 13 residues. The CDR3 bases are TGTGCCAGCAGCTTAGCTGGGGCCCACGAGCAGTACTTC. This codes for CASSLAGAHEQYF. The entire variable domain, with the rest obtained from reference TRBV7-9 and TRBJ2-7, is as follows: DTGVSQNPRHKITKRGQNVTFRCDPISEHNRLYWYRQTLGQGPEFLTYFQNEAQLEKSRLLSDRFSAERPKGSFSTLEIQRTEQGDSAMYLCASSLAGAHEQYFGPGTRLTVT.

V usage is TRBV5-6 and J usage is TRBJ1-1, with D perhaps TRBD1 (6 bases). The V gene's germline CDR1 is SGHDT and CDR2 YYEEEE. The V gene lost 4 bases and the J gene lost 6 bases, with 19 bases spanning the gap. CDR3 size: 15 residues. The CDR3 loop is CASSVQGLVIAEAFF. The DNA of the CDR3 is TGTGCCAGCAGCGTCCAGGGGCTTGTTATCGCTGAAGCTTTCTTT.

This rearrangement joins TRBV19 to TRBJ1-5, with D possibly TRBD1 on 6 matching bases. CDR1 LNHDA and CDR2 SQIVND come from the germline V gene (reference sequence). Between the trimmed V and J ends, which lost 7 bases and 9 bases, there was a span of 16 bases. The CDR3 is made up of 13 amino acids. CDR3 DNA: TGTGCCAGTAAAGAGGCAGGGGATAGGCCCCAGCATTTT. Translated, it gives CASKEAGDRPQHF.

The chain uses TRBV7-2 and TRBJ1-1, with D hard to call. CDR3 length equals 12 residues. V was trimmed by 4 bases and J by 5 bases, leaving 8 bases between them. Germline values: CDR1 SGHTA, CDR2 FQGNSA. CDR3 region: CASSYSVTEAFF. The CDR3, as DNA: TGTGCCAGCAGCTACAGTGTTACTGAAGCTTTCTTT.

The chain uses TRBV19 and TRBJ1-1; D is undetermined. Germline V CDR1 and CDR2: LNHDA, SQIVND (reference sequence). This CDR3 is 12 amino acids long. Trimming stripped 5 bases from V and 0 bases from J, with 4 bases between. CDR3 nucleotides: TGTGCCAGTAGTTTCGTGAACACTGAAGCTTTCTTT. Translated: CASSFVNTEAFF. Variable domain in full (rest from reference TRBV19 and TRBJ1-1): DGGITQSPKYLFRKEGQNVTLSCEQNLNHDAMYWYRQDPGQGLRLIYYSQIVNDFQKGDIAEGYSVSREKKESFPLTVTSAQKNPTAFYLCASSFVNTEAFFGQGTRLTVV.

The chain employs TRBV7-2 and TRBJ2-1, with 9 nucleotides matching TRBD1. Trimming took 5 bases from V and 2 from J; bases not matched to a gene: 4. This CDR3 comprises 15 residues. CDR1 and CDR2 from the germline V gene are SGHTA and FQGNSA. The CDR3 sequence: CASSGGQGPYNEQFF. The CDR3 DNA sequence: TGTGCCAGCAGCGGGGGACAGGGCCCCTACAATGAGCAGTTCTTC.

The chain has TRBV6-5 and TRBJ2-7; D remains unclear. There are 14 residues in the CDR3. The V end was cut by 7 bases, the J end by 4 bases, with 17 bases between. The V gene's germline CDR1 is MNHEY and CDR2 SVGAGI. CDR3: CASTSPVLPYEQYF. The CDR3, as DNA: TGTGCCAGCACTTCACCCGTACTCCCATACGAGCAGTACTTC.

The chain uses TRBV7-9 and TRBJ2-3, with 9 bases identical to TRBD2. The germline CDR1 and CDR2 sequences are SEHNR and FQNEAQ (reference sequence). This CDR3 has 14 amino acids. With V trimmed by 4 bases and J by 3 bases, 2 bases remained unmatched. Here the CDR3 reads CASSWSGGTDTQYF. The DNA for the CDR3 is TGTGCCAGCAGCTGGAGCGGGGGGACAGATACGCAGTATTTT.